Below, 27 T cell receptor beta chains from the same sample are listed, as sequenced in a study of control samples from healthy donors and cancer patients. The method was immunoSEQ multiplex PCR; TCRdb's version includes in-frame clones alone and lacks a portion of them. This table has about 190,000 clones, roughly nine tenths appearing once. The specimen sequenced was blood. The receptors were gathered from a man in his thirties or forties in good health.

The rearrangement joins TRBV3-1 (or the pseudogene TRBV3-2) to TRBJ1-1; maybe TRBD1 (6 bases). CDR3 length: 14 amino acids. V lost 6 bases to trimming and J lost 1 base, with 12 bases between them. Germline-derived CDR1 and CDR2 are LGHDT and YNNKEL (reference sequence). CDR3 DNA: TGTGCCAGCAGTCTGGGACAACCGAACACTGAAGCTTTCTTT. It yields the protein CASSLGQPNTEAFF.

The chain combines TRBV7-2 with TRBJ1-3; D unresolved. Trimming removed 5 bases at V and 0 bases at J, with 11 bases between. The germline V gene encodes CDR1 SGHTA and CDR2 FQGNSA. The CDR3 has 15 amino acids. The CDR3 coding sequence is TGTGCCAGCAGCCCACGGTTGGCCTCTGGAAACACCATATATTTT. Its protein is CASSPRLASGNTIYF.

The chain is built from TRBV23-1 and TRBJ1-2, with 11 bases matching TRBD1. TRBV23-1 is an open reading frame, and its role is uncertain. The trim removed 2 bases at V and 7 bases at J, leaving 9 bases unmatched. CDR3 size: 16 residues. The CDR3 region is CASSQGQGARGCGYTF. Here the CDR3 DNA reads TGCGCCAGCAGTCAAGGACAGGGGGCGCGTGGTTGTGGCTACACCTTC.

V usage is TRBV6-5 and J usage is TRBJ2-7; D is possibly TRBD1 or TRBD2 (5 bases each). CDR1 is MNHEY, CDR2 SVGAGI, per germline. The V gene lost 9 bases and the J gene lost 6 bases, with 15 bases spanning the gap. The CDR3 runs 12 residues. In nucleotides, the CDR3 is TGTGCCAGTGGGGCGGGCCCAGGCGAGCAGTACTTC. It specifies CASGAGPGEQYF.

DNA for the CDR3: TGTGCCAGCAGCTTAAGCGGAGCGTCCTATAATTCACCCCTCCACTTT. Amino acids: CASSLSGASYNSPLHF. This chain connects TRBV11-2 to TRBJ1-6; D gene uncertain. V lost 2 bases, J lost 1 base, and 9 bases lay in between. Germline V gene sequence: CDR1 SGHAT, CDR2 FQNNGV. This CDR3 contains 16 residues.

This chain connects TRBV9 to TRBJ1-2; weak D call: TRBD1 (5 bases). V lost 3 bases and J 2 bases, leaving 8 bases between the germline ends. In germline, CDR1 is SGDLS, CDR2 YYNGEE. The CDR3 spans 13 residues. CDR3 nucleotides: TGTGCCAGCAGCGGTTCAGGGAACTATGGCTACACCTTC. Its protein product is CASSGSGNYGYTF.

The chain links TRBV29-1 to TRBJ2-1; D assignment may be TRBD1 or TRBD2 (6 bases each). Germline assignment: CDR1 SQVTM and CDR2 ANQGSEA. This CDR3 is 14 amino acids long. Trimming removed 6 bases from V and 6 bases from J, with 18 bases in between. The DNA for the CDR3 is TGCAGCGTGGGGGCGGGACTCACCGCCAATGAGCAGTTCTTC. Amino acid sequence: CSVGAGLTANEQFF.

The chain joins TRBV11-2 to TRBJ1-6; D gene uncertain. This CDR3 comprises 14 residues. Germline lookup yields CDR1 SGHAT and CDR2 FQNNGV. V dropped 2 bases and J dropped 7 bases, with 9 bases sitting between them. CDR3 sequence (DNA): TGTGCCAGCAGCTTAAAACTGCTCAATTCACCCCTCCACTTT. It translates to CASSLKLLNSPLHF.

The V and J genes are TRBV24-1 and TRBJ2-3; the D is unclear. V was pared by 0 bases and J by 0 bases, with 18 bases between. Germline V gene data show CDR1 as KGHDR and CDR2 as SFDVKD. This CDR3 comprises 19 residues. CDR3 region: CATSDLGFQPGGSTDTQYF. The DNA of the CDR3 is TGTGCCACCAGTGATTTGGGTTTTCAACCTGGTGGTAGCACAGATACGCAGTATTTT.

This clone was seen once. The genes are TRBV3-1 (or the pseudogene TRBV3-2) and TRBJ1-3; D remains ambiguous. This CDR3 has 12 amino acids. Germline values: CDR1 LGHDT, CDR2 YNNKEL (reference sequence). Trimming removed 1 base at V and 7 bases at J, with 5 bases between. CDR3 region: CASSQAGNTIYF. In DNA, the CDR3 is TGTGCCAGCAGCCAAGCGGGGAACACCATATATTTT.

The chain carries TRBV19 and TRBJ1-1; 9 bases align to TRBD1. The CDR3 consists of 14 residues. J was trimmed by 6 bases and V by 6 bases; bases with no gene match: 8. Germline CDR1 reads LNHDA; CDR2 reads SQIVND (reference sequence). The CDR3 loop is CASRRQGEGAEAFF. Written as DNA, the CDR3 is TGTGCCAGTAGGAGACAGGGGGAAGGAGCTGAAGCTTTCTTT.

The rearrangement links TRBV6-4 to TRBJ2-3; TRBD2 agrees at 8 bases. CDR1 and CDR2 from the germline V gene are MRHNA and SNTAGT. Trimming cost V 5 bases and J 0 bases; bases outside gene matches: 1. The CDR3 length is 14 residues. CDR3 DNA sequence: TGTGCCAGCAGTAGCGGGGGTAGCACAGATACGCAGTATTTT. Protein product: CASSSGGSTDTQYF.

This rearrangement joins TRBV7-2 to TRBJ2-7; D is possibly TRBD1 (5 bases). The CDR3 runs to 14 residues. V lost 0 bases to trimming and J lost 0 bases, with 6 bases between them. Germline loops: CDR1 SGHTA, CDR2 FQGNSA. CDR3 in DNA: TGTGCCAGCAGCTTAGCGACAGCCTCCTACGAGCAGTACTTC. Protein: CASSLATASYEQYF. Filled out from reference TRBV7-2 and TRBJ2-7, the complete variable domain reads GAGVSQSPSNKVTEKGKDVELRCDPISGHTALYWYRQSLGQGLEFLIYFQGNSAPDKSGLPSDRFSAERTGGSVSTLTIQRTQQEDSAVYLCASSLATASYEQYFGPGTRLTVT.

This clone turned up a few times. This chain connects TRBV4-1 to TRBJ1-1, with D maybe TRBD1 (5 bases). This CDR3 has 15 residues. The V end was cut by 8 bases, the J end by 6 bases, with 22 bases between. Germline assignment: CDR1 MGHRA and CDR2 YSYEKL. In DNA form, the CDR3 reads TGCGCCAGCGCCACTCTCACGGGTTTAGGGGCTGAAGCTTTCTTT. This sequence encodes CASATLTGLGAEAFF.

The CDR3, as DNA: TGTGCCAGCATAAATGAGGGTTCTGGAAACACCATATATTTT. Protein: CASINEGSGNTIYF. The genes are TRBV7-9 and TRBJ1-3, with D unclear. The CDR3 is 14 residues long. Germline CDR1 is SEHNR and CDR2 is FQNEAQ (reference sequence). V dropped 7 bases and J dropped 1 base, with 11 bases sitting between them.

The V call is TRBV7-2, the J call TRBJ2-7, with a tentative D call TRBD1 (6 bases). V was clipped by 0 bases and J by 3 bases, with 12 bases between them. CDR3 length: 15 residues. Germline V gene lookup returns CDR1 SGHTA and CDR2 FQGNSA. The CDR3 sequence is CASSLARTAFYEQYF. CDR3 nucleotides: TGTGCCAGCAGCTTAGCAAGGACAGCCTTCTACGAGCAGTACTTC.

This rearrangement joins TRBV24-1 to TRBJ2-1; D not certain. The V end was cut by 5 bases, the J end by 9 bases, with 10 bases between. Germline V CDR1 and CDR2: KGHDR, SFDVKD. CDR3 size: 12 residues. The CDR3: CATSVSWGEQFF. The DNA of the CDR3 is TGTGCCACCAGTGTTTCGTGGGGTGAGCAGTTCTTC.

The rearrangement uses TRBV5-1 and TRBJ2-2; the match to TRBD1 covers 7 bases. CDR3 size: 15 residues. Losses at the gene ends were 4 bases for V and 4 bases for J; bases not matched to a gene: 7. The germline gives CDR1 SGHRS, CDR2 YFSETQ. CDR3 sequence: CASSEQTGLTGELFF. DNA of the CDR3: TGCGCCAGCAGCGAACAGACAGGGCTCACCGGGGAGCTGTTTTTT.

On this clone itself: In the same sample, other DNA sequences code for this CDR3. The V and J genes are TRBV3-1 (or the pseudogene TRBV3-2) and TRBJ2-7, with D unresolved. V was cut by 1 base and J by 3 bases, with 7 bases left in between. CDR1 is LGHDT, CDR2 YNNKEL, per germline (reference sequence). CDR3 size: 13 residues. The DNA of the CDR3 is TGTGCCAGCAGCCAAGTTTCCGGCTACGAGCAGTACTTC. It specifies CASSQVSGYEQYF.

The chain joins TRBV19 to TRBJ1-1; a possible D gene is TRBD1 (5 bases). Germline V CDR1 and CDR2: LNHDA, SQIVND (reference sequence). This CDR3 has 18 residues. V was clipped by 3 bases and J by 5 bases, with 25 bases between them. The CDR3 protein is CASSIGRPGRMLKTEAFF. Here the CDR3 DNA reads TGTGCCAGTAGTATTGGGCGACCGGGACGGATGTTAAAGACTGAAGCTTTCTTT.

This chain links TRBV6-5 with TRBJ2-7, with 7 nucleotides matching TRBD2. CDR3 length: 15 amino acids. Germline CDR1 reads MNHEY; CDR2 reads SVGAGI. V lost 2 bases to trimming and J lost 5 bases; unmatched junction nucleotides: 9. CDR3 sequence: CASSYRDGRGDEQYF. CDR3 nucleotides: TGTGCCAGCAGTTACCGGGACGGTCGGGGGGACGAGCAGTACTTC.

The chain recombines TRBV19 with TRBJ2-7, with 9 bases identical to TRBD1. Germline V gene data show CDR1 as LNHDA and CDR2 as SQIVND (reference sequence). The CDR3 has 14 residues. Germline trimming cut 4 bases from V and 5 bases from J; bases unmatched to any gene: 6. In DNA form, the CDR3 reads TGTGCCAGTAGTACGATGGGACAGGGCCACGAGCAGTACTTC. It is translated as CASSTMGQGHEQYF.

This clone has a handful of counts. This sequence joins TRBV7-8 and TRBJ1-5; no reliable D call. V lost 5 bases to trimming and J lost 6 bases, with 14 bases between them. CDR1 is SGHVS and CDR2 is FQNEAQ in the germline V gene. The CDR3 length is 14 residues. The CDR3 reads CASSPQSGGQPQHF. DNA for the CDR3: TGTGCCAGCAGCCCCCAGAGCGGCGGTCAGCCCCAGCATTTT.

A word on this clone: Other DNA sequences in the same sample also yield this CDR3. The chain combines TRBV6-5 with TRBJ1-1, with a possible D match to TRBD1 (6 bases). V lost 5 bases to trimming and J lost 1 base, with 8 bases between them. The CDR3 totals 13 residues. The germline V gene has CDR1 MNHEY and CDR2 SVGAGI. Written as DNA, the CDR3 is TGTGCCAGCAGTCCCAGGGGGAACACTGAAGCTTTCTTT. Protein product: CASSPRGNTEAFF.

The gene calls are TRBV21-1 and TRBJ2-7; TRBD1 was called by the table and not checked on the DNA. TRBV21-1 represents a pseudogene. This CDR3 has 17 residues. The CDR3 sequence: CASSSNTGTLRRGEQYF. CDR3 DNA: TGTGCCAGCAGCTCTAACACAGGAACACTACGAAGGGGCGAGCAGTACTTC.

The rearrangement joins TRBV7-2 to TRBJ1-1; D unclear. The CDR3 is 16 amino acids. Germline V gives CDR1 SGHTA, CDR2 FQGNSA. Trimming cost V 1 base and J 1 base, with 13 bases left between them. The CDR3 reads CASSLGSAYTNTEAFF. Written as DNA, the CDR3 is TGTGCCAGCAGCTTAGGGTCGGCGTACACGAACACTGAAGCTTTCTTT.

The V and J genes are TRBV11-1 and TRBJ1-6; maybe TRBD1 (6 bases). CDR1 and CDR2 (germline): SGHAT, FQDESV (reference sequence). V was cut by 3 bases and J by 6 bases, with 9 bases left in between. This CDR3 comprises 14 residues. In DNA, the CDR3 is TGTGCCAGCAGCTTTGGCAGGGGTAATTCACCCCTCCACTTT. As protein: CASSFGRGNSPLHF.